These T cell receptor beta chains were read from a single sample in a study of cytomegalovirus exposure and HLA in healthy donors. Clones were read by immunoSEQ multiplex PCR, and TCRdb kept only the in-frame ones, dropping some. The sample consists of 200,000 or so clones, around 84% of them appearing once. Sequenced: PBMCs. These receptors all stem from a woman under 40 in good health and CMV-seropositive. The CDR3 runs from the conserved cysteine through the conserved F or W. A D gene is named only where the DNA matches it firmly. Only part of the rows carry a size: once, few, many, or a class if the clone is expanded.

once	TRBV15	TRBD1	TRBJ2-5	TGTGCCACCAGCCCGGACAGGGGAAGGGTGGAGACCCAGTACTTC	CATSPDRGRVETQYF
-	TRBV15	-	TRBJ2-5	TGTGCCACCAGCAGAGGAAGGACAGAAGAGACCCAGTACTTC	CATSRGRTEETQYF
few	TRBV19	TRBD1	TRBJ1-4	TGTGCCAGTACCCTGGGACAGGGGAATGAAAAACTGTTTTTT	CASTLGQGNEKLFF
-	TRBV7-8	-	TRBJ2-2	TGTGCCAGCAGCTTATTTTCCGGGGGAGCGAACACCGGGGAGCTGTTTTTT	CASSLFSGGANTGELFF
-	TRBV7-3	TRBD1	TRBJ1-1	TGTGCCAGCAGCCCCGGGACAGGGACCACTGAAGCTTTCTTT	CASSPGTGTTEAFF
few	TRBV27	TRBD2	TRBJ2-7	TGTGCCAGCAGTTTATTAGGACTAGCTGGCTACGAGCAGTACTTC	CASSLLGLAGYEQYF
-	TRBV5-6	TRBD2	TRBJ2-3	TGTGCCAGCAGCATACTAGCGGGAGAAGATACGCAGTATTTT	CASSILAGEDTQYF
-	TRBV5-1	-	TRBJ1-1	TGCGCCAGCAGCGCACAGGGGAACACTGAAGCTTTCTTT	CASSAQGNTEAFF
-	TRBV5-4	TRBD2	TRBJ2-7	TGTGCCAGCAGCTTGGCCGCGGGGGTATCCTACGAGCAGTACTTC	CASSLAAGVSYEQYF
-	TRBV9	TRBD1	TRBJ2-7	TGTGCCAGCAGCGTCGGGACAGGGGGCGGTTACGAGCAGTACTTC	CASSVGTGGGYEQYF
-	TRBV2	-	TRBJ1-5	TGTGCCAGCAGTGAATCGGGGTTTCAGCCCCAGCATTTT	CASSESGFQPQHF
-	TRBV28	TRBD1	TRBJ1-5	TGTGCCAGCAGGACGGACAGGTATAGCAATCAGCCCCAGCATTTT	CASRTDRYSNQPQHF
-	TRBV5-1	TRBD2	TRBJ2-1	TGCGCCAGCAGCCCGACTAGCGGGAGCAATGAGCAGTTCTTC	CASSPTSGSNEQFF
few	TRBV5-1	TRBD1	TRBJ2-2	TGCGCCAGCGGAAAAATCCGTATGACAGGGGACGAGAACGGGGAGCTGTTTTTT	CASGKIRMTGDENGELFF
-	TRBV4-1	TRBD1	TRBJ1-2	TGCGCCAGCAGCCAAGGGAGGGGGCCCTTAGGCTACACCTTC	CASSQGRGPLGYTF
-	TRBV7-3	TRBD1	TRBJ1-5	TGTGCCAGCAGCCCCTGGACAGGCGACAATCAGCCCCAGCATTTT	CASSPWTGDNQPQHF
many	TRBV7-6	TRBD2	TRBJ2-1	TGTGCCAGCAGCTTAGACGAGCTAGCGGGAGTCAATGAGCAGTTCTTC	CASSLDELAGVNEQFF
-	TRBV6-5	-	TRBJ1-1	TGTGCCAGCACCCTCACCAGGGCCTATCACACTGAAGCTTTCTTT	CASTLTRAYHTEAFF
once	TRBV5-4	TRBD2	TRBJ2-3	TGTGCCAGCAGCTGGACTAGCGGGAGACATCCAGATACGCAGTATTTT	CASSWTSGRHPDTQYF
few	TRBV2	TRBD1	TRBJ1-2	TGTGCCAGCAGTGATGCGTCCGGACAGGGCGGCAACTATGGCTACACCTTC	CASSDASGQGGNYGYTF
-	TRBV6-5	-	TRBJ1-2	TGTGCCAGCAGTTACAACAGGGCCTATGGCTACACCTTC	CASSYNRAYGYTF
-	TRBV28	-	TRBJ1-5	TGTGCCAGCAGTTTCTTCCCCGGGACTACCAATCAGCCCCAGCATTTT	CASSFFPGTTNQPQHF
-	TRBV19	TRBD1	TRBJ2-7	TGTGCCAGTAGTTCCTCCGGGACAGGGGGCTTCGAGCAGTACTTC	CASSSSGTGGFEQYF
-	TRBV2	TRBD2	TRBJ2-1	TGTGCCAGCAGTGTTAGCGGGAGGACCGTCAATGAGCAGTTCTTC	CASSVSGRTVNEQFF
-	TRBV30	-	TRBJ2-2	TGTGCCTGGACTTTGACAAGTCCCGGGGAGCTGTTTTTT	CAWTLTSPGELFF
-	TRBV6-5	-	TRBJ1-5	TGTGCCAGCAGTTACTCGCGTGTCCAGCCCCAGCATTTT	CASSYSRVQPQHF
-	TRBV6-1	TRBD1	TRBJ1-1	TGTGCCAGCAGGCGGGACAGAGGGAACACTGAAGCTTTCTTT	CASRRDRGNTEAFF
-	TRBV2	-	TRBJ2-7	TGTGCCAGCAGTGATAAGCGGAGCAACGTCGAGCAGTACTTC	CASSDKRSNVEQYF
-	TRBV6-5	-	TRBJ1-2	TGTGCCAGCAGTTACTCGACAGGAGCTAACTATGGCTACACCTTC	CASSYSTGANYGYTF
-	TRBV12-5	-	TRBJ1-2	TGTGCTAGTGGTTTGCTAAAGGGGGACCGCCGCTATGGCTACACCTTC	CASGLLKGDRRYGYTF
once	TRBV28	-	TRBJ2-7	TGTGCCAGCGTTACGGGGAACGAGCAGTACTTC	CASVTGNEQYF
-	TRBV19	-	TRBJ1-2	TGTGCCAGTAGTTGGGCAGGTTCGTACTATGGCTACACCTTC	CASSWAGSYYGYTF
-	TRBV30	-	TRBJ2-7	TGTGCCTGGAGCGCAGGGTGGGGGGCCTACGAGCAGTACTTC	CAWSAGWGAYEQYF
-	TRBV30	TRBD2	TRBJ2-7	TGTGCCTGGAGTCCCACTAGCGGTTACGAGCAGTACTTC	CAWSPTSGYEQYF
-	TRBV2	-	TRBJ2-2	TGTGCCAGCTCCCGAGGGAACACCGGGGAGCTGTTTTTT	CASSRGNTGELFF
-	TRBV11-3	-	TRBJ2-5	TGTGCCAGCAGCTCCTCGTCTAGGGGGACCCAGTACTTC	CASSSSSRGTQYF
-	TRBV7-3	-	TRBJ2-1	TGTGCCAGCACCCAAGGCCAGGGGAGTCCGCTCCATGAGCAGTTCTTC	CASTQGQGSPLHEQFF
-	TRBV27	TRBD2	TRBJ2-7	TGTGCCAGCAGTTTAGGGACTAGCGGTTACGAGCAGTACTTC	CASSLGTSGYEQYF
-	TRBV30	-	TRBJ1-1	TGTGCCTGGAGTGTATCCCCTTACACTGAAGCTTTCTTT	CAWSVSPYTEAFF
-	TRBV7-9	TRBD1	TRBJ1-1	TGTGCCAGCAGCTGGACAGGGGATGCTGAAGCTTTCTTT	CASSWTGDAEAFF
-	TRBV5-4	-	TRBJ1-1	TGTGCCAGCAGCGAAGCGTCTGGGGGCGGGACTGAAGCTTTCTTT	CASSEASGGGTEAFF
-	TRBV5-1	-	TRBJ1-1	TGCGCCAGCAGCTTGGCTAACCCGAACACTGAAGCTTTCTTT	CASSLANPNTEAFF
-	TRBV5-6	-	TRBJ2-1	TGTGCCAGCAGCCCCCTGAGGGCAGGCTCCTACAATGAGCAGTTCTTC	CASSPLRAGSYNEQFF
-	TRBV15	-	TRBJ1-5	TGTGCCACCAGCAGAGCAGGACAGCACAATCAGCCCCAGCATTTT	CATSRAGQHNQPQHF
-	TRBV7-2	TRBD1	TRBJ2-7	TGTGCCAGCAGCTCTTGGGACAGGGACCACGAGCAGTACTTC	CASSSWDRDHEQYF
-	TRBV19	TRBD1	TRBJ2-3	TGTGCCAGTAGTATAGGTCCCGGGACAGGAGATACGCAGTATTTT	CASSIGPGTGDTQYF
-	TRBV28	-	TRBJ1-2	TGTGCCAGCAGAACAGGTGGCGTTGGCTACACCTTC	CASRTGGVGYTF
-	TRBV5-6	-	TRBJ2-7	TGTGCCAGCAGCGGATCTAGTTATAGCTACGAGCAGTACTTC	CASSGSSYSYEQYF
-	TRBV6-5	TRBD2	TRBJ2-2	TGTGCCAGCAGTTCACTAGCGGGGGGCCCCGGGGAGCTGTTTTTT	CASSSLAGGPGELFF
-	TRBV5-1	-	TRBJ2-1	TGCGCCAGCAGCTTGGCCCCAGGGAGGGGGAATGAGCAGTTCTTC	CASSLAPGRGNEQFF
once	TRBV2	TRBD2	TRBJ2-1	TGTGCCAGCAGTCCCGACCAGGGAGGGTACAATGAGCAGTTCTTC	CASSPDQGGYNEQFF
-	TRBV4-2	TRBD2	TRBJ2-2	TGTGCCAGCAGCCAAGACCTAGCGGGACAAACCGGGGAGCTGTTTTTT	CASSQDLAGQTGELFF
-	TRBV28	-	TRBJ1-1	TGTGCCAGCAAGAGCGGGGATACACTGACAGCTTTCTTT	CASKSGDTLTAFF
-	TRBV19	TRBD2	TRBJ2-1	TGTGCCAGTAGTACGGGGGGGCCAGCCTACAATGAGCAGTTCTTC	CASSTGGPAYNEQFF